The 19 T cell receptor beta chains reported below all come from one sample, sequenced in a study of T cell repertoires in cytomegalovirus infection. TCRdb reanalysed the reads using MiXCR and keeps one entry per CDR3 protein. The table includes more than 500,000 distinct CDR3 sequences, 16% detected once. The material sequenced was CD8+ T cells from PBMCs. The receptors derive from a human donor in good health (CMV status not recorded). Some clones in this sample may be carry-over from other donors' samples.

This clonotype was seen more than once but under ten times. This sequence joins TRBV29-1 and TRBJ1-2, with no clear D. V was trimmed by 2 bases and J by 2 bases, leaving 9 bases between them. Germline V gene sequence: CDR1 SQVTM, CDR2 ANQGSEA. The length of the CDR3 is 13 residues. CDR3 bases: TGCAGCGTTGAAACGGGGATAAACTATGGCTACACCTTC. Protein product: CSVETGINYGYTF. Looking up the rest from reference TRBV29-1 and TRBJ1-2 gives the full variable domain: SAVISQKPSRDICQRGTSLTIQCQVDSQVTMMFWYRQQPGQSLTLIATANQGSEATYESGFVIDKFPISRPNLTFSTLTVSNMSPEDSSIYLCSVETGINYGYTFGSGTRLTVV.

This clonotype was counted ten times or more. The chain joins TRBV7-2 to TRBJ2-7; D is unresolved. V shed 1 base and J shed 2 bases, with 12 bases lying between them. Per germline, CDR1 SGHTA and CDR2 FQGNSA. CDR3 size: 15 residues. The CDR3, as DNA: TGTGCCAGCAGCTTAGGGCCCAACCCGGCCTACGAGCAGTACTTC. Translating gives CASSLGPNPAYEQYF. Variable domain in full (rest from reference TRBV7-2 and TRBJ2-7): GAGVSQSPSNKVTEKGKDVELRCDPISGHTALYWYRQSLGQGLEFLIYFQGNSAPDKSGLPSDRFSAERTGGSVSTLTIQRTQQEDSAVYLCASSLGPNPAYEQYFGPGTRLTVT.

Turning to this clonotype: Possible read error: a much larger clone is one base away. The CDR3 end shows no conserved phenylalanine or tryptophan, and so a read error is likely. The V and J genes are TRBV11-2 and TRBJ2-7; D call uncertain. The CDR3 length is 14 residues. From germline, CDR1 is SGHAT and CDR2 FQNNGV. Trimming took off 3 bases at V and 1 base at J, with 10 bases between the two ends. The CDR3 region has the DNA TGTGCCAGCAGCTTGGGCAGTTTATCCTACGAGCAGTACTTA. This encodes CASSLGSLSYEQYL.

The CDR3: CASTDRGGADNSPLHF. The CDR3 coding sequence is TGTGCCAGTACCGACCGGGGGGGCGCCGATAATTCACCCCTCCACTTT. J is TRBJ1-6 and V is TRBV19; possibly TRBD1 for D (6 bases). The V gene's germline CDR1 is LNHDA and CDR2 SQIVND (reference sequence). The V gene lost 7 bases and the J gene lost 5 bases, with 18 bases spanning the gap. This CDR3 is 16 amino acids long.

The sample holds a few counts of this clonotype. V gene TRBV20-1 combines with J gene TRBJ1-5; no firm D call. V was clipped by 3 bases and J by 3 bases, with 18 bases between them. Germline values: CDR1 DFQATT, CDR2 SNEGSKA (reference sequence). This CDR3 comprises 16 residues. CDR3: CSASLSFRGPNQPQHF. The CDR3 DNA reads TGCAGTGCTAGTCTCTCGTTTCGGGGTCCCAATCAGCCCCAGCATTTT.

Regarding this clonotype: Possible read error: a much larger clone is one base away. J is TRBJ2-7 and V is TRBV12-3 or TRBV12-4, with D possibly being TRBD2 (6 bases). The length of the CDR3 is 14 residues. V was pared by 4 bases and J by 6 bases, with 16 bases between. DNA for the CDR3: TGTGCCAGCAGTTCCGGGACTTCCCCGGGCGAGCAGTACTTC. This encodes CASSSGTSPGEQYF.

The chain joins TRBV27 to TRBJ1-2; D remains unclear. The germline V gene has CDR1 MNHEY and CDR2 SMNVEV (reference sequence). The CDR3 is 14 residues long. V lost 0 bases and J 1 base, leaving 6 bases between the germline ends. The CDR3: CASSLSASNYGYTF. For the CDR3, the DNA is TGTGCCAGCAGTTTATCCGCCAGTAACTATGGCTACACCTTC.

This clonotype was recorded many times. The chain employs TRBV7-8 and TRBJ1-4; 9 bases fit TRBD1. Germline assignment: CDR1 SGHVS and CDR2 FQNEAQ. This CDR3 comprises 14 residues. Losses at the gene ends were 5 bases for V and 5 bases for J; bases not matched to a gene: 3. The CDR3 sequence: CASSADRGNEKLFF. DNA of the CDR3: TGTGCCAGCAGCGCGGACAGGGGCAATGAAAAACTGTTTTTT. The entire variable domain, with the rest obtained from reference TRBV7-8 and TRBJ1-4, is as follows: GAGVSQSPRYKVAKRGQDVALRCDPISGHVSLFWYQQALGQGPEFLTYFQNEAQLDKSGLPSDRFFAERPEGSVSTLKIQRTQQEDSAVYLCASSADRGNEKLFFGSGTQLSVL.

This clonotype was seen more than once but under ten times. This rearrangement joins TRBV6-1 to TRBJ2-7, with D possibly being TRBD1 (6 bases). The germline V gene has CDR1 MNHNS and CDR2 SASEGT. The CDR3 contains 14 residues. Trimming pared 5 bases from V and 2 bases from J, leaving 13 bases between. CDR3 DNA: TGTGCCAGCAGTTTGAACAGGGTCACCTACGAGCAGTACTTC. Its translation: CASSLNRVTYEQYF.

The rearrangement uses TRBV13 and TRBJ2-5, with 13 bases fitting TRBD2. The ends lost 0 bases at V and 2 bases at J; junction bases unmatched: 3. Germline-derived CDR1 and CDR2 are PRHDT and FYEKMQ (reference sequence). The CDR3 is made up of 17 amino acids. The CDR3 DNA follows: TGTGCCAGCAGCTTAGGATCGGGACTAGCGGGACAAGAGACCCAGTACTTC. It translates to CASSLGSGLAGQETQYF.

This clonotype has ten or more counts. The rearrangement links TRBV7-8 to TRBJ1-1, with D unclear. V gave up 1 base and J gave up 7 bases, with 13 bases separating them. CDR1 and CDR2 (germline): SGHVS, FQNEAQ. CDR3 length: 14 residues. CDR3 region: CASSLEGPMFEAFF. CDR3 sequence (DNA): TGTGCCAGCAGCTTAGAGGGTCCAATGTTTGAAGCTTTCTTT. Looking up the rest from reference TRBV7-8 and TRBJ1-1 gives the full variable domain: GAGVSQSPRYKVAKRGQDVALRCDPISGHVSLFWYQQALGQGPEFLTYFQNEAQLDKSGLPSDRFFAERPEGSVSTLKIQRTQQEDSAVYLCASSLEGPMFEAFFGQGTRLTVV.

The chain employs TRBV5-6 and TRBJ2-1; D gene unclear. CDR1 SGHDT and CDR2 YYEEEE come from the germline V gene. Between the trimmed V and J ends, which lost 2 bases and 12 bases, there was a span of 15 bases. This CDR3 is built from 13 residues. The CDR3 coding sequence is TGTGCCAGCAGCTTCCTGATTGAGAAAGGGCAGTTCTTC. Protein product: CASSFLIEKGQFF.

This clonotype was picked up a small number of times. The V call is TRBV5-6, the J call TRBJ1-2, with 7 bases lining up with TRBD1. The J segment lost 2 bases and the V segment lost 2 bases, leaving 3 bases of the junction unmatched. Germline CDR1 and CDR2: SGHDT and YYEEEE. The CDR3 sequence is 14 residues long. CDR3 residues: CASSFMTGNYGYTF. CDR3 nucleotides: TGTGCCAGCAGCTTTATGACAGGGAACTATGGCTACACCTTC.

This clonotype appeared many times. The chain employs TRBV7-8 and TRBJ2-3; TRBD2 might be the D (5 bases). The germline V gene has CDR1 SGHVS and CDR2 FQNEAQ. CDR3 length equals 14 residues. V lost 4 bases and J lost 2, with 10 bases in between. Here the CDR3 reads CASSSGSFTDTQYF. The CDR3 DNA sequence: TGTGCCAGCAGCTCGGGATCTTTCACAGATACGCAGTATTTT.

This clonotype was found many times. This rearrangement joins TRBV11-2 to TRBJ2-1; D is unclear. With 5 bases removed from V and 8 bases from J, the gap between germline ends came to 4 bases. The length of the CDR3 is 10 residues. Germline CDR1 reads SGHAT; CDR2 reads FQNNGV. This CDR3 is CASSRYEQFF. The CDR3 DNA reads TGTGCCAGCAGCCGATATGAGCAGTTCTTC.

This clonotype appeared many times. The rearrangement uses TRBV13 and TRBJ2-7, with D uncertain. V gave up 0 bases and J gave up 0 bases, with 6 bases separating them. The V gene's germline CDR1 is PRHDT and CDR2 FYEKMQ (reference sequence). The length of the CDR3 is 14 residues. Here the CDR3 DNA reads TGTGCCAGCAGCTTAGGGCAAATCTCCTACGAGCAGTACTTC. This encodes CASSLGQISYEQYF.

In this sample, this clonotype turned up many times. The chain uses TRBV6-4 and TRBJ2-1; 8 bases line up with TRBD2. This CDR3 region has 16 residues. Germline CDR1 MRHNA, CDR2 SNTAGT. V shed 3 bases, J shed 7 bases, and the junction held 11 bases outside the gene matches. As DNA, the CDR3 is TGTGCCAGCAGTGAAGGACTAGCCCGATTATGGAATGAGCAGTTCTTC. Its translation: CASSEGLARLWNEQFF.

The table lists this clonotype with a count of one. The J gene is TRBJ2-7, the V gene TRBV25-1; D unclear. Germline V gene sequence: CDR1 MGHDK, CDR2 SYGVNS. Trimming left V 2 bases short and J 6 bases short, with 11 bases between. This CDR3 comprises 13 residues. This chain's CDR3 is CASSEGKGPEQYF. CDR3 coding DNA: TGTGCCAGCAGTGAAGGGAAAGGACCCGAGCAGTACTTC.

Only a few counts were recorded for this clonotype. The chain recombines TRBV7-9 with TRBJ2-7; TRBD1 might be the D (6 bases). This CDR3 comprises 14 residues. Germline CDR1 SEHNR, CDR2 FQNEAQ (reference sequence). Trimming removed 5 bases from V and 2 bases from J, with 13 bases in between. CDR3 residues: CASSPSQGPYEQYF. The CDR3 DNA sequence: TGTGCCAGCAGCCCTTCGCAGGGGCCCTACGAGCAGTACTTC.